The next 30 T cell receptor beta chains were all read from a single sample in a study of OX40 agonist ivuxolimab in advanced cancers. TCRdb keeps only in-frame clones here, not all; method: immunoSEQ multiplex PCR. Of 70,000 to 95,000 clones in the sample, just over 85% were seen once. The material was CD4+ or CD8+ T cells sorted from blood, obtained in a trial of the OX40 agonist ivuxolimab. Source of these receptors: an adult with an advanced solid tumor such as melanoma, head and neck, liver or kidney cancer.

This clone appeared a single time. J is TRBJ2-4 and V is TRBV18, with 10 bases identical to TRBD1. This CDR3 has 14 amino acids. The germline V gene has CDR1 KGHSH and CDR2 LQKENI. The junction had 1 base not matched to a gene; V was cut back by 3 bases and J by 5 bases. In DNA, the CDR3 is TGTGCCAGCTCACCGACAGGGGGCCAAAACATTCAGTACTTC. It translates to CASSPTGGQNIQYF.

The rearrangement links TRBV30 to TRBJ1-4; TRBD1 matches at 7 bases. Germline V gene lookup returns CDR1 GTSNPN and CDR2 SVGIG (reference sequence). The CDR3 consists of 19 residues. J gave up 0 bases and V 0 bases, and 13 bases lay outside the gene matches. The CDR3 region is CAWSVRDRVHLATNEKLFF. Written as DNA, the CDR3 is TGTGCCTGGAGTGTACGAGACAGGGTCCACCTTGCAACTAATGAAAAACTGTTTTTT.

The chain recombines TRBV28 with TRBJ1-5; the D is unclear. The V gene's germline CDR1 is MDHEN and CDR2 SYDVKM. This CDR3 contains 15 residues. Trimming took off 7 bases at V and 0 bases at J, with 13 bases between the two ends. CDR3 nucleotide sequence: TGTGCCAGCATCTTGGCCGGATCTAGCAATCAGCCCCAGCATTTT. This encodes CASILAGSSNQPQHF.

This rearrangement joins TRBV4-3 to TRBJ2-3, with D hard to call. The V gene lost 3 bases and the J gene lost 2 bases, with 6 bases spanning the gap. The CDR3 contains 13 residues. CDR1 and CDR2 from the germline V gene are LGHNA and YSLEER. The CDR3 loop is CASSHRITDTQYF. CDR3 sequence (DNA): TGCGCCAGCAGCCATAGAATCACAGATACGCAGTATTTT.

J is TRBJ2-7 and V is TRBV20-1; the D is unclear. CDR3 size: 11 residues. V was trimmed by 1 base and J by 4 bases, leaving 5 bases between them. Germline CDR1 DFQATT, CDR2 SNEGSKA (reference sequence). The CDR3 region has the DNA TGCAGTGCTAGAGCTAATTACGAGCAGTACTTC. This codes for CSARANYEQYF.

The CDR3 DNA reads TGTGCCAGCAGCTTAGGGCTAGCGGGAGGAGAGACCCAGTACTTC. As protein: CASSLGLAGGETQYF. The V and J genes are TRBV7-3 and TRBJ2-5, with TRBD2 matching over 11 bases. Germline V gene sequence: CDR1 SGHTA, CDR2 FQGTGA. CDR3 size: 15 residues. Trimming took 2 bases from V and 4 from J; bases not matched to a gene: 3.

This chain links TRBV7-2 with TRBJ1-3; no firm D call. V lost 2 bases and J 3 bases, leaving 17 bases between the germline ends. CDR1 and CDR2 from the germline V gene are SGHTA and FQGNSA. CDR3 length equals 17 residues. CDR3 coding DNA: TGTGCCAGCAGCTTAAACATCCGGGCTCACGGTGGAAACACCATATATTTT. The encoded protein is CASSLNIRAHGGNTIYF.

CDR3 nucleotides: TGTGCCAGCAGCCCTCTCTGGGCAGTCAATCAGCCCCAGCATTTT. Protein sequence: CASSPLWAVNQPQHF. The V and J genes are TRBV7-8 and TRBJ1-5, with D uncertain. Trimming shortened V by 5 bases and J by 3 bases, and 14 bases separated the two germline ends. There are 15 residues in the CDR3. In germline, CDR1 is SGHVS, CDR2 FQNEAQ.

This chain uses TRBV6-6 with TRBJ2-3; D is possibly TRBD1 (5 bases). The CDR3 has 15 amino acids. V was shortened by 6 bases and J by 2 bases, with 15 bases between the two germline ends. Germline loops: CDR1 MNHNY, CDR2 SVGAGI (reference sequence). This CDR3 is CASSLRGADTDTQYF. The CDR3 bases are TGTGCCAGCAGCCTCCGTGGGGCCGACACAGATACGCAGTATTTT.

The rearrangement joins TRBV7-9 to TRBJ2-7; 10 positions agree with TRBD1. Germline V gives CDR1 SEHNR, CDR2 FQNEAQ (reference sequence). The ends lost 5 bases at V and 5 bases at J; junction bases unmatched: 12. This CDR3 region has 16 residues. The CDR3 reads CASSNPGTGARNEQYF. CDR3 DNA: TGTGCCAGCAGCAATCCTGGGACAGGGGCCAGGAACGAGCAGTACTTC.

The CDR3 protein is CASSSRSQFNEQYF. The CDR3, as DNA: TGTGCCAGCAGCTCCCGAAGCCAGTTCAACGAGCAGTACTTC. V and J are TRBV5-4 and TRBJ2-7; D gene uncertain. Trimming stripped 3 bases from V and 5 bases from J, with 15 bases between. Germline CDR1 reads SGHNT; CDR2 reads YYREEE (reference sequence). This CDR3 comprises 14 residues.

The chain is built from TRBV4-3 and TRBJ1-1; D ambiguous. Germline loops: CDR1 LGHNA, CDR2 YSLEER. Between the trimmed V and J ends, which lost 1 base and 1 base, there was a span of 7 bases. The CDR3 runs 14 residues. CDR3 protein: CASSQGRRNTEAFF. CDR3 DNA: TGCGCCAGCAGCCAAGGCAGGAGGAACACTGAAGCTTTCTTT.

The CDR3 DNA follows: TGTGCCAGCAGTCGAGCGGGGGGGGTCTACGAGCAGTACTTC. This translates into CASSRAGGVYEQYF. This sequence joins TRBV6-5 and TRBJ2-7; 10 bases map to TRBD2. V lost 5 bases and J lost 3; bases outside the gene matches: 4. Germline loops: CDR1 MNHEY, CDR2 SVGAGI. CDR3 size: 14 residues.

The V and J genes are TRBV7-2 and TRBJ2-3; D unclear. V was shortened by 4 bases and J by 4 bases, with 9 bases between the two germline ends. The germline gives CDR1 SGHTA, CDR2 FQGNSA. The CDR3 runs to 13 residues. CDR3 region: CASSYTRPDTQYF. The CDR3, as DNA: TGTGCCAGCAGCTACACAAGGCCAGATACGCAGTATTTT.

This sequence joins TRBV7-8 and TRBJ2-5; D ambiguous. CDR1 and CDR2 (germline): SGHVS, FQNEAQ. Trimming took off 6 bases at V and 3 bases at J, with 14 bases between the two ends. This CDR3 spans 14 amino acids. The CDR3 spells CASRQQILEETQYF. The CDR3 DNA sequence: TGTGCCAGCAGACAACAGATCCTCGAAGAGACCCAGTACTTC. Variable domain in full (rest from reference TRBV7-8 and TRBJ2-5): GAGVSQSPRYKVAKRGQDVALRCDPISGHVSLFWYQQALGQGPEFLTYFQNEAQLDKSGLPSDRFFAERPEGSVSTLKIQRTQQEDSAVYLCASRQQILEETQYFGPGTRLLVL.

The chain joins TRBV6-5 to TRBJ2-7, with TRBD2 matching over 13 bases. V dropped 3 bases and J dropped 1; count of bases not matched to a gene: 3. Germline V gene sequence: CDR1 MNHEY, CDR2 SVGAGI. The CDR3 is 16 amino acids. For the CDR3, the DNA is TGTGCCAGCAGTTATTTGACTAGCGGGAGGTCCTACGAGCAGTACTTC. It encodes CASSYLTSGRSYEQYF.

V is TRBV5-1 and J is TRBJ2-7, with 11 bases identical to TRBD2. The CDR3 is 18 amino acids. V lost 4 bases, J lost 4 bases, and 16 bases stayed unmatched. CDR1 and CDR2 from the germline V gene are SGHRS and YFSETQ. The CDR3 here is CASSKGSPLAGGGYEQYF. The CDR3 DNA follows: TGCGCCAGCAGCAAGGGGTCCCCCCTAGCGGGAGGTGGATACGAGCAGTACTTC.

The J gene is TRBJ1-1, the V gene TRBV28; D gene unclear. Germline V CDR1 and CDR2: MDHEN, SYDVKM. V lost 4 bases and J lost 11, with 14 bases in between. The CDR3 spans 12 residues. The CDR3: CASSSEGFRAFF. CDR3 DNA sequence: TGTGCCAGCAGTTCGGAAGGTTTTCGCGCTTTCTTT.

The rearrangement uses TRBV7-3 and TRBJ2-5; 7 bases line up with TRBD1. Germline-derived CDR1 and CDR2 are SGHTA and FQGTGA. The CDR3 is 15 residues long. The J segment lost 2 bases and the V segment lost 4 bases, leaving 7 bases of the junction unmatched. The DNA for the CDR3 is TGTGCCAGCAGCTCTCACGGGACAGCTCAAGAGACCCAGTACTTC. It translates to CASSSHGTAQETQYF.

The chain links TRBV29-1 to TRBJ2-3; 8 bases agree with TRBD2. The CDR3 sequence is 14 residues long. J lost 6 bases, V lost 7 bases, and 12 bases had no gene match. Germline CDR1 reads SQVTM; CDR2 reads ANQGSEA. CDR3 in amino acids: CSAETGGAGDTQYF. CDR3 sequence (DNA): TGCAGCGCCGAAACGGGGGGGGCAGGGGATACGCAGTATTTT.

CDR3 loop: CASSTPGQDEQFF. CDR3 DNA: TGCGCCAGCAGCACGCCGGGGCAAGATGAGCAGTTCTTC. The chain employs TRBV5-1 and TRBJ2-1, with D tentatively TRBD1 or TRBD2 (5 bases each). This CDR3 is 13 amino acids long. V lost 4 bases and J 8 bases, leaving 13 bases between the germline ends. CDR1 and CDR2 (germline): SGHRS, YFSETQ.

For this clone: The same CDR3 is also encoded by other DNA sequences in this sample. The chain has TRBV6-1 and TRBJ1-2, with D unresolved. The CDR3 sequence is 10 residues long. Looked up from germline, CDR1 is MNHNS and CDR2 is SASEGT. Trimming stripped 10 bases from V and 5 bases from J, with 8 bases between. CDR3 amino acids: CATDGYGYTF. The CDR3, as DNA: TGTGCCACAGACGGGTATGGCTACACCTTC.

The rearrangement joins TRBV9 to TRBJ1-3; no clear D. V was pared by 2 bases and J by 0 bases, with 6 bases between. The CDR3 runs to 14 residues. CDR1 and CDR2 (germline): SGDLS, YYNGEE. The DNA for the CDR3 is TGTGCCAGCAGCGTTCAGAGCTCTGGAAACACCATATATTTT. As protein: CASSVQSSGNTIYF.

This rearrangement joins TRBV30 to TRBJ2-7; the match to TRBD2 covers 11 bases. J was trimmed by 2 bases and V by 2 bases; bases with no gene match: 11. CDR1 and CDR2 from the germline V gene are GTSNPN and SVGIG (reference sequence). The CDR3 contains 17 residues. The DNA for the CDR3 is TGTGCCTGGAGTTCCCCACCCGGGACTAGCGGAACCTACGAGCAGTACTTC. Its translation: CAWSSPPGTSGTYEQYF. The full variable domain, completed using reference TRBV30 and TRBJ2-7, is SQTIHQWPATLVQPVGSPLSLECTVEGTSNPNLYWYRQAAGRGLQLLFYSVGIGQISSEVPQNLSASRPQDRQFILSSKKLLLSDSGFYLCAWSSPPGTSGTYEQYFGPGTRLTVT.

The chain carries TRBV5-5 and TRBJ2-3; D might be TRBD2 (5 bases). V lost 4 bases and J lost 5, with 17 bases in between. The CDR3 is made up of 15 amino acids. Germline loops: CDR1 SGHKS, CDR2 YYEKEE (reference sequence). The CDR3 sequence: CASSVGPRDRDTQYF. DNA of the CDR3: TGTGCCAGCAGCGTGGGCCCCCGGGATAGAGATACGCAGTATTTT. Filled out from reference TRBV5-5 and TRBJ2-3, the complete variable domain reads DAGVTQSPTHLIKTRGQQVTLRCSPISGHKSVSWYQQVLGQGPQFIFQYYEKEERGRGNFPDRFSARQFPNYSSELNVNALLLGDSALYLCASSVGPRDRDTQYFGPGTRLTVL.

The count of this clone is one. This chain connects TRBV10-3 to TRBJ2-7, with 11 bases aligning to TRBD1. The CDR3 is made up of 14 amino acids. Trimming removed 5 bases from V and 5 bases from J; junction bases left unmatched: 5. Germline V gene lookup returns CDR1 ENHRY and CDR2 SYGVKD. CDR3 coding DNA: TGTGCCATCAGTACCGGGACAGGGGGTCACGAGCAGTACTTC. Encoded protein: CAISTGTGGHEQYF.

This clone has a single count. The chain joins TRBV7-2 to TRBJ2-3; D is ambiguous. There are 14 residues in the CDR3. Germline loops: CDR1 SGHTA, CDR2 FQGNSA. Between the trimmed V and J ends, which lost 2 bases and 2 bases, there was a span of 8 bases. The CDR3: CASSLSRTTDTQYF. DNA of the CDR3: TGTGCCAGCAGCTTAAGTCGTACCACAGATACGCAGTATTTT.

The genes are TRBV7-2 and TRBJ2-7; the D is unclear. V was trimmed by 4 bases and J by 4 bases, leaving 5 bases between them. CDR1 SGHTA and CDR2 FQGNSA come from the germline V gene. This CDR3 has 11 residues. The CDR3: CASSSAYEQYF. CDR3 sequence (DNA): TGTGCCAGCAGCTCGGCATACGAGCAGTACTTC.

V usage is TRBV6-1 and J usage is TRBJ1-5; 7 positions agree with TRBD1. CDR3 length: 13 residues. CDR1 MNHNS and CDR2 SASEGT come from the germline V gene. V dropped 5 bases and J dropped 5; count of bases not matched to a gene: 3. This CDR3 reads CASSRGGDQPQHF. The CDR3 bases are TGTGCCAGCAGTCGAGGGGGCGATCAGCCCCAGCATTTT.

This clone was seen just once. V usage is TRBV27 and J usage is TRBJ1-5; the D gene is possibly TRBD1 (5 bases). Per the germline V gene, CDR1 is MNHEY and CDR2 is SMNVEV (reference sequence). The CDR3 sequence is 15 residues long. Trimming stripped 1 base from V and 6 bases from J, with 13 bases between. The CDR3 DNA reads TGTGCCAGCAGTTTATTATCCAGGGCAGGTCAGCCCCAGCATTTT. This sequence encodes CASSLLSRAGQPQHF.